This passage covers 18 T cell receptor beta chains from one sample sequenced in a study of blood T cell repertoires in COVID-19. Libraries were prepared by immunoSEQ multiplex PCR; TCRdb keeps only in-frame clonotypes and omits some of them. The table includes about 130,000 clones, around 81% detected once. The sample consisted of peripheral blood. The receptors come from a woman aged 55-69 years with active or convalescent COVID-19.

The rearrangement uses TRBV19 and TRBJ1-1; 7 bases align to TRBD1. Germline CDR1 is LNHDA and CDR2 is SQIVND (reference sequence). Trimming removed 10 bases from V and 5 bases from J; junction bases left unmatched: 10. This CDR3 has 13 amino acids. CDR3 region: CATKTTGPTEAFF. The CDR3 DNA is TGTGCCACCAAAACGACAGGGCCGACTGAAGCTTTCTTT.

The chain recombines TRBV5-1 with TRBJ2-2, with TRBD2 matching over 7 bases. J lost 8 bases, V lost 4 bases, and 11 bases had no gene match. CDR1 and CDR2 from the germline V gene are SGHRS and YFSETQ. The CDR3 sequence is 15 residues long. This CDR3 is CASSASPGGVGELFF. The CDR3 region has the DNA TGCGCCAGCAGCGCCAGCCCGGGGGGAGTGGGGGAGCTGTTTTTT. The whole variable domain, remainder taken from reference TRBV5-1 and TRBJ2-2, is KAGVTQTPRYLIKTRGQQVTLSCSPISGHRSVSWYQQTPGQGLQFLFEYFSETQRNKGNFPGRFSGRQFSNSRSEMNVSTLELGDSALYLCASSASPGGVGELFFGEGSRLTVL.

V usage is TRBV5-6 and J usage is TRBJ2-5; 8 bases are shared with TRBD1. The ends lost 3 bases at V and 5 bases at J; junction bases unmatched: 9. Germline V gene sequence: CDR1 SGHDT, CDR2 YYEEEE. The CDR3 is 15 residues long. CDR3: CASSWDAGGGETQYF. The CDR3 nucleotides are TGTGCCAGCAGCTGGGACGCAGGGGGCGGCGAGACCCAGTACTTC.

V is TRBV18 and J is TRBJ1-2, with 7 bases lining up with TRBD1. The V segment lost 0 bases and the J segment 5 bases; nucleotides outside the gene matches: 3. Germline values: CDR1 KGHSH, CDR2 LQKENI. CDR3 length equals 14 residues. CDR3: CASSPPTGQYGYTF. The CDR3 region has the DNA TGTGCCAGCTCACCACCAACGGGACAGTATGGCTACACCTTC.

This chain connects TRBV24-1 to TRBJ2-2; D is possibly TRBD2 (5 bases). Germline lookup yields CDR1 KGHDR and CDR2 SFDVKD. CDR3 length equals 17 residues. The V end was cut by 3 bases, the J end by 0 bases, with 13 bases between. The CDR3 reads CATSDPDGGTNTGELFF. The CDR3 DNA reads as TGTGCCACCAGTGATCCCGACGGAGGAACGAACACCGGGGAGCTGTTTTTT.

The chain carries TRBV7-9 and TRBJ2-7; possibly TRBD1 for D (6 bases). Germline CDR1 and CDR2: SEHNR and FQNEAQ (reference sequence). Trimming shortened V by 7 bases and J by 1 base, and 17 bases separated the two germline ends. CDR3 length: 15 residues. This CDR3 is CASTLDPDSSYEQYF. In nucleotides, the CDR3 is TGTGCCAGCACGTTGGACCCGGACAGTTCCTACGAGCAGTACTTC.

The genes are TRBV14 and TRBJ1-1; D uncertain. The CDR3 loop spans 12 amino acids. Germline CDR1 reads SGHDN; CDR2 reads FVKESK. V was shortened by 5 bases and J by 6 bases, with 10 bases between the two germline ends. The CDR3 loop is CASSDRRAEAFF. Here the CDR3 DNA reads TGTGCCAGCAGCGATCGGAGGGCTGAAGCTTTCTTT.

The chain recombines TRBV27 with TRBJ1-2; no definite D call. V was shortened by 0 bases and J by 4 bases, with 6 bases between the two germline ends. In germline, CDR1 is MNHEY, CDR2 SMNVEV (reference sequence). The CDR3 runs to 13 residues. CDR3 sequence reads: CASSLSRGYGYTF. Written as DNA, the CDR3 is TGTGCCAGCAGTTTATCCCGGGGCTATGGCTACACCTTC.

This chain uses TRBV5-5 with TRBJ1-2; 7 nucleotides match TRBD1. Germline assignment: CDR1 SGHKS and CDR2 YYEKEE (reference sequence). This CDR3 has 16 amino acids. V shed 0 bases and J 3 bases; nucleotides not matched to a gene: 8. For the CDR3, the DNA is TGTGCCAGCAGCTTGGGTGGACAGGACATCTACTATGGCTACACCTTC. This gives the protein CASSLGGQDIYYGYTF.

The CDR3: CASSFSFGQQYGYTF. As DNA, the CDR3 is TGTGCCAGCAGCTTTTCCTTCGGACAGCAGTATGGCTACACCTTC. The chain joins TRBV11-2 to TRBJ1-2; weak D call: TRBD1 (6 bases). V was clipped by 3 bases and J by 5 bases, with 16 bases between them. CDR1 and CDR2 from the germline V gene are SGHAT and FQNNGV. The CDR3 is 15 amino acids.

The chain carries TRBV27 and TRBJ2-1, with 14 bases aligning to TRBD2. CDR1 is MNHEY, CDR2 SMNVEV, per germline (reference sequence). The CDR3 consists of 16 residues. V shed 5 bases, J shed 7 bases, and the junction held 7 bases outside the gene matches. The chain's CDR3 is CASSPGTSGSRNEQFF. The DNA for the CDR3 is TGTGCCAGCAGTCCAGGGACTAGCGGGAGTCGGAATGAGCAGTTCTTC.

The chain couples TRBV6-5 to TRBJ2-7; 9 nucleotides agree with TRBD1. The CDR3 is 14 amino acids. Trimming at V came to 4 bases and at J to 2 bases, leaving 3 bases not matched to a gene. Germline CDR1 MNHEY, CDR2 SVGAGI. CDR3 bases: TGTGCCAGCAGTTTGGACAGGGGAACCTACGAGCAGTACGTC. This encodes CASSLDRGTYEQYV.

The V gene is TRBV28, the J gene TRBJ1-5; 8 bases align to TRBD1. The CDR3 is made up of 17 amino acids. Germline V lookup: CDR1 MDHEN, CDR2 SYDVKM. The J segment lost 5 bases and the V segment lost 4 bases, leaving 13 bases of the junction unmatched. DNA of the CDR3: TGTGCCAGCAGTTATCCCGGGACAGGAGATTTGGATCAGCCCCAGCATTTT. Translated: CASSYPGTGDLDQPQHF.

The gene calls are TRBV10-3 and TRBJ1-2, with TRBD1 matching 11 bases. This CDR3 spans 13 amino acids. Germline loops: CDR1 ENHRY, CDR2 SYGVKD. The V gene end was trimmed by 7 bases and the J gene end by 6 bases; junction bases not matched to a gene: 4. CDR3 sequence: CAITRTGGDGYTF. The DNA of the CDR3 is TGTGCCATCACCCGGACAGGGGGCGATGGCTACACCTTC.

The genes are TRBV5-1 and TRBJ1-5, with D tentatively TRBD1 (6 bases). The CDR3 runs 14 residues. Germline CDR1 SGHRS, CDR2 YFSETQ. Trimming removed 4 bases at V and 6 bases at J, with 14 bases between. The CDR3 loop reads CASSLDSGGQPQHF. Here the CDR3 DNA reads TGCGCCAGCAGCCTGGACAGCGGGGGTCAGCCCCAGCATTTT.

V usage is TRBV6-1 and J usage is TRBJ2-6; D might be TRBD1 (5 bases). Germline lookup yields CDR1 MNHNS and CDR2 SASEGT. V lost 2 bases and J lost 10, with 15 bases in between. The CDR3 spans 15 residues. The CDR3 reads CASSEILTVKNVLTF. The DNA for the CDR3 is TGTGCCAGCAGTGAAATTTTGACAGTTAAAAACGTCCTGACTTTC.

The chain has TRBV10-3 and TRBJ1-2; TRBD1 agrees at 7 bases. CDR1 and CDR2 from the germline V gene are ENHRY and SYGVKD. V was pared by 2 bases and J by 8 bases, with 8 bases of the junction left unmatched. This CDR3 has 14 residues. CDR3 loop: CAISEPSGTVGYTF. The CDR3 DNA sequence: TGTGCCATCAGTGAGCCATCCGGGACAGTCGGCTACACCTTC.

The rearrangement uses TRBV6-1 and TRBJ1-2, with unresolved D. The CDR3 is made up of 15 amino acids. Per germline, CDR1 MNHNS and CDR2 SASEGT. V lost 0 bases and J lost 2, with 10 bases in between. The CDR3 DNA is TGTGCCAGCAGTGAAGCGCTGGTCAGGAACTATGGCTACACCTTC. This gives the protein CASSEALVRNYGYTF.